This paragraph reports one T cell receptor beta chain. Unique molecular identifiers were incorporated during preparation of the TCRbeta library. TCRdb used MiXCR to reprocess the PCR reads, holding one entry per CDR3 protein. The sample carries approximately 430,000 distinct CDR3 sequences, under 20% recorded once. The sample comes from a study of T-cell reconstitution after alpha-beta-depleted transplantation in children. Trimming took 6 bases from V and 0 from J, leaving 9 bases between them. The CDR3 has 15 amino acids. Germline CDR1 reads MNHEY; CDR2 reads SMNVEV (reference sequence). The receptor was isolated from a boy under two years old who had a stem cell transplant for Wiskott-Aldrich syndrome, so the T cells may come from the graft donor. The chain links TRBV27 to TRBJ2-6; D is unresolved. Sequencing was performed on PBMCs, mostly from graft donor cells, taken 360 days after TCRalphabeta/CD19-depleted stem cell transplant. As DNA, the CDR3 is TGTGCCAGCAGCCGACGGCTCTCTGGGGCCAACGTCCTGACTTTC. Translated: CASSRRLSGANVLTF. The full variable domain, completed using reference TRBV27 and TRBJ2-6, is EAQVTQNPRYLITVTGKKLTVTCSQNMNHEYMSWYRQDPGLGLRQIYYSMNVEVTDKGDVPEGYKVSRKEKRNFPLILESPSPNQTSLYFCASSRRLSGANVLTFGAGSRLTVL.